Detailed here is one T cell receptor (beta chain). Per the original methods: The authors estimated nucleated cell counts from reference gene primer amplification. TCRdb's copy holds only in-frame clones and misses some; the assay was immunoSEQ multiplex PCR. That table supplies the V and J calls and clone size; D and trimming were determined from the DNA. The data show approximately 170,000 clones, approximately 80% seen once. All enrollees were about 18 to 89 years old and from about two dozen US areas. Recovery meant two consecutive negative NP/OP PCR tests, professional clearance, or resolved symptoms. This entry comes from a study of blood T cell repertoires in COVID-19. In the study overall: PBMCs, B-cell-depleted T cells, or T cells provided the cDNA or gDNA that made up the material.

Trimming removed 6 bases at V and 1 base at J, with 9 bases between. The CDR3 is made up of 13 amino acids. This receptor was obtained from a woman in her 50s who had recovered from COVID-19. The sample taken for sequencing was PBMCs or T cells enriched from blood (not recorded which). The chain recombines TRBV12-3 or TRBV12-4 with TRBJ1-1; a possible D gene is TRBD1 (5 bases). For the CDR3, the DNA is TGTGCCAGCAGGAAGACAGAGAACACTGAAGCTTTCTTT. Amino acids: CASRKTENTEAFF.